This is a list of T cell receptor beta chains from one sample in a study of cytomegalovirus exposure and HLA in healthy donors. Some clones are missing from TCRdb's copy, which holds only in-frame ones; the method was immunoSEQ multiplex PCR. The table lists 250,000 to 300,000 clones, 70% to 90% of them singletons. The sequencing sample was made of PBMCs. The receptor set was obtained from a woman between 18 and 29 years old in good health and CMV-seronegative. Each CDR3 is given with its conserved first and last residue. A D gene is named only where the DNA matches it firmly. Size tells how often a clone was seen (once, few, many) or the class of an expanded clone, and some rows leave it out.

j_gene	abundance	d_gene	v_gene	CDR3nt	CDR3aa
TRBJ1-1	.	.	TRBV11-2	TGTGCCAGCAGCTTTGAGCGGTACACTGAAGCTTTCTTT	CASSFERYTEAFF
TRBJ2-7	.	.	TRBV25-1	TGTGCCAGCAGCCCCGCGGGGCAGGGATCGAGCTCCTACGAGCAGTACTTC	CASSPAGQGSSSYEQYF
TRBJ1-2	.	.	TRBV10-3	TGTGCCATCAGTGAGACGATCACAGTCTATAACTATGGCTACACCTTC	CAISETITVYNYGYTF
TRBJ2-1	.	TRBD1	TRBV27	TGTGCCAGCAGCCCTTCGGACAGGGGATTAGATGAGCAGTTCTTC	CASSPSDRGLDEQFF
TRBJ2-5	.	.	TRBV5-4	TGTGCCAGCAGCTTGGTTACGGGAGAGGAGACCCAGTACTTC	CASSLVTGEETQYF
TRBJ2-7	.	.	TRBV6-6	TGTGCCAGCAGTTACTCCGCAGGAAGCTCCTACGAGCAGTACTTC	CASSYSAGSSYEQYF
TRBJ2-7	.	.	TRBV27	TGTGCCAGCAGTTTAGCAGGGTTCGACGAGCAGTACTTC	CASSLAGFDEQYF
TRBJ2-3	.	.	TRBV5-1	TGCGCCAGCAGCTTAGGGACTTACACAGATACGCAGTATTTT	CASSLGTYTDTQYF
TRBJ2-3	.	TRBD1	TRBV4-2	TGTGCCAGCAGCCCGGCCGGGACAGGGGCTAGCACAGATACGCAGTATTTT	CASSPAGTGASTDTQYF
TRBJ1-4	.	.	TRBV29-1	TGCAGCTCCTCGGAAGGGAGTGAAAAACTGTTTTTT	CSSSEGSEKLFF
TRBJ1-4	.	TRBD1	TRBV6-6	TGTGCCAGCACCAAGACAGGGTTTAATGAAAAACTGTTTTTT	CASTKTGFNEKLFF
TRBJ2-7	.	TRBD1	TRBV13	TGTGCCAGCAGCTTAGGAGACAGGGTAATCCACGAGCAGTACTTC	CASSLGDRVIHEQYF
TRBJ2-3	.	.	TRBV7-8	TGTGCCAGCAGCTTACGCGGGTCCCCCAGAGATACGCAGTATTTT	CASSLRGSPRDTQYF
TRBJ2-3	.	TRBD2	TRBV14	TGTGCCAGCAGCCTACTAGCGACTCCTAGCACAGATACGCAGTATTTT	CASSLLATPSTDTQYF
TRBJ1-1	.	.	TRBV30	TGTGCCTGGAGTGCGTACACTGAAGCTTTCTTT	CAWSAYTEAFF
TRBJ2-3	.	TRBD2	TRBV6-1	TGTGCCAGCAGTGTAGCGGGGGGTTTGGATACGCAGTATTTT	CASSVAGGLDTQYF
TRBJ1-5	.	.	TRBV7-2	TGTGCCAGCAGCCCTCTGATCGGGTCGGGGCAGCCCCAGCATTTT	CASSPLIGSGQPQHF
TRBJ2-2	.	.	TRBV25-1	TGTGCCAGCCCCGGGGAGAGGGTGGGGAACACCGGGGAGCTGTTTTTT	CASPGERVGNTGELFF
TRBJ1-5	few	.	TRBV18	TGTGCCAGCTCACCTCTCTCCGGGTTAGGAAGACAGCCCCAGCATTTT	CASSPLSGLGRQPQHF
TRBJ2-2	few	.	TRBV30	TGTGCCTGCCGACAGTTCACCGGGGAGCTGTTTTTT	CACRQFTGELFF
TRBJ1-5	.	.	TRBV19	TGTGCCAGTAGTATATCCAGGATGAGCAATCAGCCCCAGCATTTT	CASSISRMSNQPQHF
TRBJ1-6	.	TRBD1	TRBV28	TGTGCCAGCACTACGGTGGGGACAGGGGTTTCACCCCTCCACTTT	CASTTVGTGVSPLHF
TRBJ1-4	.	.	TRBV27	TGTGCCAGCAGTTTATCTGGAGGGACTAATGAAAAACTGTTTTTT	CASSLSGGTNEKLFF
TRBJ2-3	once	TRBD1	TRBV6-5	TGTGCCAGCAGTTACTCAGGGACAGGGACAGATACGCAGTATTTT	CASSYSGTGTDTQYF
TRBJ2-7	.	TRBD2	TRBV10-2	TGCGCCAGCAGTGACCTAGCGGGAGGGCCGGTCTACGAGCAGTACTTC	CASSDLAGGPVYEQYF
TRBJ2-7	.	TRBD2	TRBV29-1	TGCAGCGTTGAAGGGACTAGCGAGGTATACGAGCAGTACTTC	CSVEGTSEVYEQYF
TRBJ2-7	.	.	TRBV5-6	TGTGCCAGCAGCTTGACTAGAGGCTACGAGCAGTACTTC	CASSLTRGYEQYF
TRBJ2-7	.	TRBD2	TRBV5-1	TGCGCCAGCAGCCCGGGAGGGGGGGGCGCCTACGAGCAGTACTTC	CASSPGGGGAYEQYF
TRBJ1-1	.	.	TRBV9	TGTGCCAGCAGCTGGACACCGAACACTGAAGCTTTCTTT	CASSWTPNTEAFF
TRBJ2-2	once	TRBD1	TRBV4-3	TGCGCCAGCAGCCAAGAACTGACAGGGGGCCGGACCGGGGAGCTGTTTTTT	CASSQELTGGRTGELFF
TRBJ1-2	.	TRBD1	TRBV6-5	TGTGCCAGCAATCCCGGGACAGGGGTAGGCTACACCTTC	CASNPGTGVGYTF
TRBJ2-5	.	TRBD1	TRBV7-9	TGTGCCAGCAGCTTAGCGTCTGGACAGGGAGAGACCCAGTACTTC	CASSLASGQGETQYF
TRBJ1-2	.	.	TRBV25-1	TGTGCCAGCAGTGAAGGAGGAAGCGGCTACACCTTC	CASSEGGSGYTF
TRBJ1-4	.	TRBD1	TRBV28	TGTGCCAGCAGTCCAGGACAGGGACGGCGTGAAAAACTGTTTTTT	CASSPGQGRREKLFF
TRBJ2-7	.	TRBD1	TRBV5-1	TGCGCCAGCAGCCCCGGTCCGGGACAGAGGTCCTACGAGCAGTACTTC	CASSPGPGQRSYEQYF
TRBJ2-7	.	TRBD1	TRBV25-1	TGTGCCAGCAGGAGGGGACAGGGACTCTACGAGCAGTACTTC	CASRRGQGLYEQYF
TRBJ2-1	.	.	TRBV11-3	TGTGCCAGCAGCTTTTTAAATCTCCGGGTATGGTCCTACAATGAGCAGTTCTTC	CASSFLNLRVWSYNEQFF
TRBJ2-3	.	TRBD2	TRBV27	TGTGCCAGCAGCCCTCTACTTCAAGCGGGGGGGCCCGATACGCAGTATTTT	CASSPLLQAGGPDTQYF
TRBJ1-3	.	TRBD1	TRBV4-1	TGCGCCAGCAGCCAGTTACAGGGGGCAATGGGAAACACCATATATTTT	CASSQLQGAMGNTIYF
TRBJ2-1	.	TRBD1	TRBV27	TGTGCCAGCAGTATTGCAGGGGGAGATCGGGATGAGCAGTTCTTC	CASSIAGGDRDEQFF
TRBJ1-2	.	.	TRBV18	TGTGCCAGCTCACCACAGGGGGAAAATGGCTACACCTTC	CASSPQGENGYTF
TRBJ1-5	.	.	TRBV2	TGTGCCAGCAGTGGGGCAGGGAGCAATCAGCCCCAGCATTTT	CASSGAGSNQPQHF
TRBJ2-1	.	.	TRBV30	TGTGCCTGGAGTGTACTGGTAGGGGAAGATAAGTTCTTC	CAWSVLVGEDKFF
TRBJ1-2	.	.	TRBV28	TGTGCCAGCAGTTTATCAGGGGCTAACTATGGCTACACCTTC	CASSLSGANYGYTF
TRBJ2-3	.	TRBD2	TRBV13	TGTGCCAGCGGCCTAGCGGGAGGGAGCTCAGATACGCAGTATTTT	CASGLAGGSSDTQYF